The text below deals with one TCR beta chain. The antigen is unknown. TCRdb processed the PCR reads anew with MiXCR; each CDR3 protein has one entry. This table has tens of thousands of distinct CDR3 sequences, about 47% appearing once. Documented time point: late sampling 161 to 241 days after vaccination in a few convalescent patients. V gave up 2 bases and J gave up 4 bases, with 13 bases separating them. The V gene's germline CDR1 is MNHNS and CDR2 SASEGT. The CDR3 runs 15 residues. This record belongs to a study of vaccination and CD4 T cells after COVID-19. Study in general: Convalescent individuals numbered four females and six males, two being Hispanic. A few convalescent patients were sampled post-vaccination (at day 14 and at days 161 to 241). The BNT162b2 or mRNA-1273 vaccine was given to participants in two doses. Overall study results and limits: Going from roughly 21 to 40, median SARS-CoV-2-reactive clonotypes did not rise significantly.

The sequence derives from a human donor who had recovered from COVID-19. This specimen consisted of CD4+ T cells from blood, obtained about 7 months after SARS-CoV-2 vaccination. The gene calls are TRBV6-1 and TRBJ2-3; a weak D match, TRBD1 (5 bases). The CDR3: CASSEFRRGPDTQYF. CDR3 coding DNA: TGTGCCAGCAGTGAATTTAGAAGGGGTCCAGATACGCAGTATTTT.